The entry below gives a single T cell receptor (beta chain) sequence along with its context. This sample is part of a study of cytomegalovirus exposure and HLA in healthy donors. The V end was cut by 4 bases, the J end by 9 bases, with 7 bases between. The CDR3 sequence is 11 residues long. Germline loops: CDR1 SEHNR, CDR2 FQNEAQ (reference sequence). The primer mix had 60 Vbeta and 13 Jbeta primers. The table came from immunoSEQ multiplex PCR; TCRdb's copy has only in-frame clones and leaves some out. The repertoire includes about 160,000 clones, around 72% of them detected once, and roughly 7.1% sits in the top ten.

The material sequenced was PBMCs. This sequence was found in a man between 40 and 49 years old in good health and CMV-seropositive. The chain couples TRBV7-9 to TRBJ2-4, with D possibly matching TRBD2 (5 bases). The CDR3 here is CASSSGSIQYF. Written as DNA, the CDR3 is TGTGCCAGCAGCTCTGGGAGCATTCAGTACTTC.